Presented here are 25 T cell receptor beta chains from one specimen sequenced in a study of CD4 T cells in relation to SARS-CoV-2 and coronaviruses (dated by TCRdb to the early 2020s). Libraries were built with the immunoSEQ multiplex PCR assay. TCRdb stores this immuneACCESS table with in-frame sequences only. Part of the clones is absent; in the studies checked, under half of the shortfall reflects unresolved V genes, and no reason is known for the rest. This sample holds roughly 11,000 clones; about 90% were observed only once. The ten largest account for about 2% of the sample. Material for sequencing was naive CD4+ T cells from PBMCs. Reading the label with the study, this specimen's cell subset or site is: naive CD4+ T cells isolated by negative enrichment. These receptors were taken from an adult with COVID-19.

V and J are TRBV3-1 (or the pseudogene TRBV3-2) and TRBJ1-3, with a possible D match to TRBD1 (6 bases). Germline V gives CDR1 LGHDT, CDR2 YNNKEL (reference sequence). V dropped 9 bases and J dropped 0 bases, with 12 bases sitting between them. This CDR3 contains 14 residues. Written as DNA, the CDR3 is TGTGCCAGTTCCGACAGGAGCTCTGGAAACACCATATATTTT. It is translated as CASSDRSSGNTIYF.

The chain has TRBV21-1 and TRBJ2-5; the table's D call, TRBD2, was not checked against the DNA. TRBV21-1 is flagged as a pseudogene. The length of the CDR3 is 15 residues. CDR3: CASIRVTGVTETQYF. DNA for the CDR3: TGTGCCAGCATCCGAGTCACGGGGGTTACCGAGACCCAGTACTTC.

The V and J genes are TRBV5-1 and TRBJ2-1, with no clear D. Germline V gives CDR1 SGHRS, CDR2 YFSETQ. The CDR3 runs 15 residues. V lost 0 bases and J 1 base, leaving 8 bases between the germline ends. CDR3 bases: TGCGCCAGCAGCTTGGGGGGTGGGTCCTACAATGAGCAGTTCTTC. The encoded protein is CASSLGGGSYNEQFF. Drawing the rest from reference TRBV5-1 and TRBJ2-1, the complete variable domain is KAGVTQTPRYLIKTRGQQVTLSCSPISGHRSVSWYQQTPGQGLQFLFEYFSETQRNKGNFPGRFSGRQFSNSRSEMNVSTLELGDSALYLCASSLGGGSYNEQFFGPGTRLTVL.

Here the CDR3 reads CASRRDIVTNEQFF. CDR3 nucleotides: TGTGCCAGCAGGCGGGACATAGTTACCAATGAGCAGTTCTTC. This sequence joins TRBV28 and TRBJ2-1; D might be TRBD1 or TRBD2, each matching 6 bases. Germline V gene data show CDR1 as MDHEN and CDR2 as SYDVKM. This CDR3 region has 14 residues. The ends were cut back, 6 bases at V and 6 bases at J, with 15 bases in the middle. Drawing the rest from reference TRBV28 and TRBJ2-1, the complete variable domain is DVKVTQSSRYLVKRTGEKVFLECVQDMDHENMFWYRQDPGLGLRLIYFSYDVKMKEKGDIPEGYSVSREKKERFSLILESASTNQTSMYLCASRRDIVTNEQFFGPGTRLTVL.

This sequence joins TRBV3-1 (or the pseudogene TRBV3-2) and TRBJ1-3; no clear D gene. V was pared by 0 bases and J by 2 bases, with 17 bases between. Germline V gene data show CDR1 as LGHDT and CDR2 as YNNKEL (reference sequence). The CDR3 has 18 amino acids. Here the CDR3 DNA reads TGTGCCAGCAGCCAAGACTTCGGGTTAGCCCTGCCTGGAAACACCATATATTTT. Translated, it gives CASSQDFGLALPGNTIYF.

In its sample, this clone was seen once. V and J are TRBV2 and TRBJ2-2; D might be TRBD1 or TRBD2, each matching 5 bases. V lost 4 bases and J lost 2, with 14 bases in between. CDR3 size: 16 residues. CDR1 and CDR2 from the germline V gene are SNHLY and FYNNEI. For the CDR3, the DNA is TGTGCCAGCAGTGCTTCTGCTGGGGGTAACACCGGGGAGCTGTTTTTT. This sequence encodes CASSASAGGNTGELFF. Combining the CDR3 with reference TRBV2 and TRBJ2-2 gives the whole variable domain EPEVTQTPSHQVTQMGQEVILRCVPISNHLYFYWYRQILGQKVEFLVSFYNNEISEKSEIFDDQFSVERPDGSNFTLKIRSTKLEDSAMYFCASSASAGGNTGELFFGEGSRLTVL.

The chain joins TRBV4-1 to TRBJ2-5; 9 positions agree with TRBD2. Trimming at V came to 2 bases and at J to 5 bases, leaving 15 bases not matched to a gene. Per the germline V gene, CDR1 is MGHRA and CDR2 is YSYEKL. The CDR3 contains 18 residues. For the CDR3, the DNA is TGCGCCAGCAGCCAATCCCGGCTGCGGGGGGGGGTCGAGGAGACCCAGTACTTC. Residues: CASSQSRLRGGVEETQYF.

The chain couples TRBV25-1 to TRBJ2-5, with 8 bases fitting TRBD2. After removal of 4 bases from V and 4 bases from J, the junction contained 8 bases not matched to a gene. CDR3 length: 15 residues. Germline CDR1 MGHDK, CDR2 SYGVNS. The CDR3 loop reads CASSGWTSLRETQYF. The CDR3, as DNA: TGTGCCAGCAGTGGCTGGACTAGCCTCAGAGAGACCCAGTACTTC.

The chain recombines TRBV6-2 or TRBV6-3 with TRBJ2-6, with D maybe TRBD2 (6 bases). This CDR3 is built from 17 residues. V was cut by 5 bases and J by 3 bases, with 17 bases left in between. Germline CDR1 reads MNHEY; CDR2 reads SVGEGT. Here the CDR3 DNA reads TGTGCCAGCAGTAGACTGACGGGGGTGGGTGGGGCCAACGTCCTGACTTTC. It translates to CASSRLTGVGGANVLTF.

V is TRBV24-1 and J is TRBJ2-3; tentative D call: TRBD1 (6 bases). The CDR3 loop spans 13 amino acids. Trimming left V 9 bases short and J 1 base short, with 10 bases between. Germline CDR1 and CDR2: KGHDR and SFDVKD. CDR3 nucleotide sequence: TGTGCCACCGCGAACAGGGGCACAGATACGCAGTATTTT. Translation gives CATANRGTDTQYF.

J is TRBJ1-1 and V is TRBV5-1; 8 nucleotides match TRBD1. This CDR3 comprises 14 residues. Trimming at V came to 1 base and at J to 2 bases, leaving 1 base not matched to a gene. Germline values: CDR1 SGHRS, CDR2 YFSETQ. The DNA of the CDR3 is TGCGCCAGCAGCTTGACAGGGGGTAACACTGAAGCTTTCTTT. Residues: CASSLTGGNTEAFF.

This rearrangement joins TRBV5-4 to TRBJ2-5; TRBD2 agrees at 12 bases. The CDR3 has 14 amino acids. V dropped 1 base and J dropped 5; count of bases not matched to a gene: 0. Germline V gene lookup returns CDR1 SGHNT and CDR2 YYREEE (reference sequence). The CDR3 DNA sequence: TGTGCCAGCAGCTTGACTAGCGGGGGGGAGACCCAGTACTTC. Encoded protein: CASSLTSGGETQYF.

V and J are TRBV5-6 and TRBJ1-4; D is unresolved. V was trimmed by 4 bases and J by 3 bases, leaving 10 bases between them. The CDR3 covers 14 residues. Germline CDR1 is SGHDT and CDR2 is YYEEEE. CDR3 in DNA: TGTGCCAGCAGCGGTCCCAGGTCTAATGAAAAACTGTTTTTT. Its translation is CASSGPRSNEKLFF. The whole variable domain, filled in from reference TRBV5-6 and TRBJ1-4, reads DAGVTQSPTHLIKTRGQQVTLRCSPKSGHDTVSWYQQALGQGPQFIFQYYEEEERQRGNFPDRFSGHQFPNYSSELNVNALLLGDSALYLCASSGPRSNEKLFFGSGTQLSVL.

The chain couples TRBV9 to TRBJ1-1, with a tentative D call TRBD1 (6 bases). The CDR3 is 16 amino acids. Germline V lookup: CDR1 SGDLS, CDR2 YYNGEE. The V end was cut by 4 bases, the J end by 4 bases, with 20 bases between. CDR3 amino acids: CASSSPGGGPSTEAFF. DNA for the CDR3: TGTGCCAGCAGCTCCCCTGGGGGGGGGCCTAGCACTGAAGCTTTCTTT. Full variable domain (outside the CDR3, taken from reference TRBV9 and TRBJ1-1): DSGVTQTPKHLITATGQRVTLRCSPRSGDLSVYWYQQSLDQGLQFLIQYYNGEERAKGNILERFSAQQFPDLHSELNLSSLELGDSALYFCASSSPGGGPSTEAFFGQGTRLTVV.

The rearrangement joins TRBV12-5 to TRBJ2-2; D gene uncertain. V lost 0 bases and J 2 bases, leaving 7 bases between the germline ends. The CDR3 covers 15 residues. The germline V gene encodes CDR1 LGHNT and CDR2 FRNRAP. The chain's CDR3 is CASGLVFGNTGELFF. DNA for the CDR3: TGTGCTAGTGGTTTGGTATTTGGCAACACCGGGGAGCTGTTTTTT.

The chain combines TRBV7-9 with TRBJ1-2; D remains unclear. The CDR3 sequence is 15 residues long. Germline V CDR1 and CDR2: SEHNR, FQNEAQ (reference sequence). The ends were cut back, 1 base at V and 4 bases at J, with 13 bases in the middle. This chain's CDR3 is CASSLVGKAVYGYTF. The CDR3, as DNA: TGTGCCAGCAGCTTAGTCGGCAAGGCAGTCTATGGCTACACCTTC.

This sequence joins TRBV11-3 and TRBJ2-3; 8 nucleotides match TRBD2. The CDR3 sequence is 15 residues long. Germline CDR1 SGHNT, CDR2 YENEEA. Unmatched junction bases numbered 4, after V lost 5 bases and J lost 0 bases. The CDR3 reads CASSEAGESTDTQYF. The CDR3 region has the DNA TGTGCCAGCAGCGAAGCGGGGGAGAGCACAGATACGCAGTATTTT.

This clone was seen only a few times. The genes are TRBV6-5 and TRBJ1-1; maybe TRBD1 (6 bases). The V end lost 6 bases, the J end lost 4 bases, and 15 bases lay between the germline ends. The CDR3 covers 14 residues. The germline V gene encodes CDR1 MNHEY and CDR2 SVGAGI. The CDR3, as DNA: TGTGCCAGCAGGCAACAGGGTTTTGGCACTGAAGCTTTCTTT. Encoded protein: CASRQQGFGTEAFF.

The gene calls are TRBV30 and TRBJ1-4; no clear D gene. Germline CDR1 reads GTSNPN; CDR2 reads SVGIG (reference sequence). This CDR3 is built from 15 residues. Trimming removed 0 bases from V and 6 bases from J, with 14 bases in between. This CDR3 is CAWSVGGPADEKLFF. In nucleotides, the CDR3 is TGTGCCTGGAGTGTCGGTGGCCCCGCAGATGAAAAACTGTTTTTT. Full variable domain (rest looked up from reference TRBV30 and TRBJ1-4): SQTIHQWPATLVQPVGSPLSLECTVEGTSNPNLYWYRQAAGRGLQLLFYSVGIGQISSEVPQNLSASRPQDRQFILSSKKLLLSDSGFYLCAWSVGGPADEKLFFGSGTQLSVL.

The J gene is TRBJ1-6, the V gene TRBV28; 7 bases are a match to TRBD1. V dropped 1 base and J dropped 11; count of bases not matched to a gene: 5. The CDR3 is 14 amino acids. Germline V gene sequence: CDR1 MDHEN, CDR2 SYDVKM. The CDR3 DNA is TGTGCCAGCAGTTTATCAGCAGGGGGAACACCCCTCCACTTT. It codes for CASSLSAGGTPLHF.

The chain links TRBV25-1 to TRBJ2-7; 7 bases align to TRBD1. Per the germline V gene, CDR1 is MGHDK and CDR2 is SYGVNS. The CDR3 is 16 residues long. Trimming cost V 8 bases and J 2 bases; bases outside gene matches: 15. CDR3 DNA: TGTGCCAGCGTTTTCACCCAGAGGGGGCTCACCTACGAGCAGTACTTC. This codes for CASVFTQRGLTYEQYF.

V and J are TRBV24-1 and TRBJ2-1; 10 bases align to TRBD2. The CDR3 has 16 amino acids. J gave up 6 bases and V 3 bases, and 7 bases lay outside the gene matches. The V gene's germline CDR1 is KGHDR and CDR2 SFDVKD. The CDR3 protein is CATSDPGLADLNEQFF. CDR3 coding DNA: TGTGCCACCAGTGATCCAGGACTAGCGGACCTCAATGAGCAGTTCTTC.

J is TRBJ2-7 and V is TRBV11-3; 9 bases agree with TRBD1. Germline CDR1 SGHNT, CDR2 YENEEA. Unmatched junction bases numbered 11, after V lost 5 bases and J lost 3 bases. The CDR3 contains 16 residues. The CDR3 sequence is CASSPRDRVIGYEQYF. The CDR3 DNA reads TGTGCCAGCAGCCCCCGGGACAGGGTAATTGGCTACGAGCAGTACTTC.

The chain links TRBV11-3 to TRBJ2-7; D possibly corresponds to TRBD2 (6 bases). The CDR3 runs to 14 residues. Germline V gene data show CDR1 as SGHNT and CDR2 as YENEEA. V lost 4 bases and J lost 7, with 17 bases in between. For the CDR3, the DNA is TGTGCCAGCAGCTCCCACGGGGCGGCGGGGGAGCAGTACTTC. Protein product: CASSSHGAAGEQYF.

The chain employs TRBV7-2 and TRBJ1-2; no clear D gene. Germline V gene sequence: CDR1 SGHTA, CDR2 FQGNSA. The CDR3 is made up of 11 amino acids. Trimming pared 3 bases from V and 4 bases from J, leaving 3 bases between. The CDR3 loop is CASSFIYGYTF. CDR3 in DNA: TGTGCCAGCAGCTTCATCTATGGCTACACCTTC.